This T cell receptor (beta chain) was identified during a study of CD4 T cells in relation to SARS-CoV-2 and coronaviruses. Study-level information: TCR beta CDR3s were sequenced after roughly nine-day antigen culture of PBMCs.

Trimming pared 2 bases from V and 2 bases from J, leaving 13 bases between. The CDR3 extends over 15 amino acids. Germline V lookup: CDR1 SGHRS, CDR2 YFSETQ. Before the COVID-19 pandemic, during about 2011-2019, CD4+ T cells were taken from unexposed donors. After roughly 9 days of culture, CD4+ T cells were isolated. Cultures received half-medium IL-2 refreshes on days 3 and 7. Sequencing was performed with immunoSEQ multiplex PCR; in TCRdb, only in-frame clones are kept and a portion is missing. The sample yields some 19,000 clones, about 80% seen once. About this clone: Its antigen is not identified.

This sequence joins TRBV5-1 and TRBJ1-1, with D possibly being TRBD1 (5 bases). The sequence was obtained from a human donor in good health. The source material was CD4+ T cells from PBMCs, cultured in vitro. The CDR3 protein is CASSLTGTPNTEAFF. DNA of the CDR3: TGCGCCAGCAGCTTAACCGGGACGCCAAACACTGAAGCTTTCTTT.